The sequence of this TCR beta chain was determined in a study of T-cell reconstitution after alpha-beta-depleted transplantation in children (dated by TCRdb to about 2016). Broadly, across the study: The study quantitatively tracked T-cell immune reconstitution after TCRalphabeta/CD19-depleted allogeneic hematopoietic cell transplantation in children using TCR repertoire profiling.

This specimen's treatment or condition label, per the study, means: allogeneic hematopoietic cell transplantation with graft depleted of TCRalphabeta T cells and CD19 B cells. Transplant recipients were children who received TCRalphabeta/CD19-depleted allogeneic hematopoietic cell grafts. Of note for this clonotype: The target of this receptor is not known. Base-call qualities are not available, and no considerably larger clone is one nucleotide away.

The study at large found these results: The apparently early alphabetaT-cell count recovery about two months after transplant was reportedly dependent on only several hundred rapidly expanded clones derived from non-depleted graft cells. In some patients, the high TCRbeta diversity seen at day 60 was put down to recipient T cells and intrathymic progenitors that had survived conditioning. Hyperexpanded clone frequencies declined over subsequent months; after one year, T-cell counts and TCRbeta diversity were mostly attributed to newly produced T cells.

The library was made by PCR. The listed sequencing device is Illumina HiSeq 2500. TCR libraries were prepared with molecular barcoding, using unique molecular identifiers to normalize TCRbeta repertoire quantification. TCRdb reprocessing: public reads trimmed at Q25 with fastp, clones called with MiXCR, in-frame beta chains kept. Each CDR3 protein gets just one entry, which takes the most common genes and DNA from the rows behind it. The table for this sample lists approximately 500,000 distinct CDR3 sequences; roughly 30% of them were counted only once. The ten largest clones take up about 35% of the sample. Sequencing was performed on PBMCs, taken before TCRalphabeta/CD19-depleted stem cell transplant. The receptor was isolated from a boy under two years old with Wiskott-Aldrich syndrome, due to receive a stem cell transplant.

The nucleotide sequence reads TGCAGTGCTAGGCCCATAGCGGGATACAATGAGCAGTTCTTC. This sequence encodes CSARPIAGYNEQFF. Recombination linked TRBV20-1 to TRBJ2-1, and 8 bases in between align with TRBD2. The germline V and J ends show losses of 3 bases and 4 bases respectively, and no gene match explains 5 bases of the junction. Via the germline V gene (reference sequence), CDR1 is DFQATT and CDR2 SNEGSKA. The CDR3 runs 14 amino acids, cysteine and phenylalanine included. The only DNA kept is the CDR3, 42 bases in frame from the first base.